The 22 T cell receptor beta chains below were found in one sample sequenced in a study of blood T cell repertoires in COVID-19. Data came from immunoSEQ multiplex PCR; TCRdb stores just in-frame clones and leaves some out. The sample consists of 250,000 to 300,000 clones, almost 85% of them appearing once. The specimen was peripheral blood. These receptors were obtained from a middle-aged man with active or convalescent COVID-19.

The J gene is TRBJ2-7, the V gene TRBV7-3, with 9 nucleotides matching TRBD2. V shed 2 bases, J shed 6 bases, and the junction held 5 bases outside the gene matches. The CDR3 runs to 14 residues. Germline V gene data show CDR1 as SGHTA and CDR2 as FQGTGA. The CDR3 reads CASSLAGGPSEQYF. The CDR3 coding sequence is TGTGCCAGCAGCTTAGCGGGAGGGCCCTCCGAGCAGTACTTC.

This clone was detected only once. The chain joins TRBV3-1 (or the pseudogene TRBV3-2) to TRBJ2-4, with D maybe TRBD2 (7 bases). Germline CDR1 is LGHDT and CDR2 is YNNKEL (reference sequence). This CDR3 region has 18 residues. V dropped 2 bases and J dropped 1 base, with 18 bases sitting between them. The CDR3 region is CASSQYRGAAVAKNIQYF. In DNA form, the CDR3 reads TGTGCCAGCAGCCAATACCGGGGGGCTGCAGTGGCCAAAAACATTCAGTACTTC.

This CDR3 reads CATSTNEAGTSGSYEQFF. In DNA, the CDR3 is TGTGCCACCAGCACTAACGAAGCCGGGACTAGCGGGAGCTATGAGCAGTTCTTC. V is TRBV15 and J is TRBJ2-1; 14 bases are a match to TRBD2. Germline assignment: CDR1 LNHNV and CDR2 YYDKDF (reference sequence). CDR3 size: 18 residues. V lost 4 bases to trimming and J lost 8 bases; unmatched junction nucleotides: 13.

This chain uses TRBV28 with TRBJ1-1; 9 nucleotides agree with TRBD1. J lost 5 bases, V lost 1 base, and 11 bases had no gene match. The CDR3 loop spans 17 amino acids. Germline V gives CDR1 MDHEN, CDR2 SYDVKM. Here the CDR3 reads CASSLSGQGRLGTEAFF. Here the CDR3 DNA reads TGTGCCAGCAGTTTATCGGGACAGGGAAGGCTTGGTACTGAAGCTTTCTTT.

The chain carries TRBV12-5 and TRBJ1-1; D perhaps matches TRBD1 (5 bases). This CDR3 has 12 residues. V lost 1 base to trimming and J lost 7 bases, with 7 bases between them. The germline V gene has CDR1 LGHNT and CDR2 FRNRAP. This CDR3 is CASGLEGVEAFF. For the CDR3, the DNA is TGTGCTAGTGGTTTGGAAGGGGTTGAAGCTTTCTTT.

V is TRBV7-9 and J is TRBJ2-3; TRBD2 matches at 11 bases. The V gene's germline CDR1 is SEHNR and CDR2 FQNEAQ (reference sequence). Unmatched junction bases numbered 3, after V lost 5 bases and J lost 2 bases. The CDR3 covers 15 residues. CDR3 amino acids: CASSTSGSLTDTQYF. CDR3 DNA: TGTGCCAGCAGCACTAGCGGGAGTCTCACAGATACGCAGTATTTT. The full variable domain, with the rest looked up from reference TRBV7-9 and TRBJ2-3, is DTGVSQNPRHKITKRGQNVTFRCDPISEHNRLYWYRQTLGQGPEFLTYFQNEAQLEKSRLLSDRFSAERPKGSFSTLEIQRTEQGDSAMYLCASSTSGSLTDTQYFGPGTRLTVL.

Only a few counts were recorded for this clone. This chain links TRBV7-9 with TRBJ1-3; D perhaps matches TRBD1 (5 bases). Trimming pared 5 bases from V and 2 bases from J, leaving 16 bases between. This CDR3 comprises 16 residues. The germline gives CDR1 SEHNR, CDR2 FQNEAQ (reference sequence). The CDR3, as DNA: TGTGCCAGCAGCCCTAGGCGGGACTTAACTGGAAACACCATATATTTT. Its translation: CASSPRRDLTGNTIYF.

Comments on this clone: A far larger clone lies a single base away; this is likely a read error. The rearrangement uses TRBV12-3 or TRBV12-4 and TRBJ1-1; D call uncertain. The CDR3 loop spans 11 amino acids. Trimming stripped 7 bases from V and 4 bases from J, with 7 bases between. The CDR3: CASKWSTEAFF. The CDR3 nucleotides are TGTGCCAGCAAATGGAGCACTGAAGCTTTCTTT.

V gene TRBV18 combines with J gene TRBJ1-3, with D perhaps matching TRBD1 (5 bases). V was cut by 3 bases and J by 0 bases, with 15 bases left in between. From germline, CDR1 is KGHSH and CDR2 LQKENI. CDR3 size: 17 residues. Here the CDR3 reads CASSPLPPQGSGNTIYF. The DNA of the CDR3 is TGTGCCAGCTCACCCCTCCCCCCGCAGGGCTCTGGAAACACCATATATTTT.

The chain has TRBV30 and TRBJ1-2; 8 nucleotides line up with TRBD1. The CDR3 has 13 amino acids. The germline V gene has CDR1 GTSNPN and CDR2 SVGIG (reference sequence). The V segment lost 4 bases and the J segment 3 bases; nucleotides outside the gene matches: 4. Written as DNA, the CDR3 is TGTGCCTGGAAGACAGGGGAGGACTATGGCTACACCTTC. Translation: CAWKTGEDYGYTF.

The gene calls are TRBV11-3 and TRBJ2-3; TRBD2 aligns across 11 bases. This CDR3 comprises 15 residues. The ends lost 5 bases at V and 5 bases at J; junction bases unmatched: 6. Germline V gene sequence: CDR1 SGHNT, CDR2 YENEEA. In DNA form, the CDR3 reads TGTGCCAGCAGCCCTCGACTAGCGGGAATAGATACGCAGTATTTT. Protein sequence: CASSPRLAGIDTQYF.

J is TRBJ2-3 and V is TRBV7-2; 9 bases are a match to TRBD2. Germline V CDR1 and CDR2: SGHTA, FQGNSA. With V trimmed by 1 base and J by 1 base, 3 bases remained unmatched. The CDR3 runs 16 residues. CDR3 sequence reads: CASSLEASGGTDTQYF. In DNA, the CDR3 is TGTGCCAGCAGCTTAGAGGCTAGCGGGGGCACAGATACGCAGTATTTT.

This clone was detected many times. The chain links TRBV6-1 to TRBJ2-7; TRBD2 matches 10 bases. The J segment lost 7 bases and the V segment lost 1 base, leaving 13 bases of the junction unmatched. The V gene's germline CDR1 is MNHNS and CDR2 SASEGT. The length of the CDR3 is 17 residues. CDR3 bases: TGTGCCAGCAGTGAAGAGAGGAGCGGGAGGGCCGCTAGAGAGCAGTACTTC. Translation gives CASSEERSGRAAREQYF.

The genes are TRBV2 and TRBJ2-5; possible D gene TRBD1, 5 bases. V dropped 6 bases and J dropped 5 bases, with 13 bases sitting between them. Germline CDR1 SNHLY, CDR2 FYNNEI. This CDR3 spans 13 amino acids. In DNA, the CDR3 is TGTGCCAGCAGGCCAGGGCACTCGGAGACCCAGTACTTC. It specifies CASRPGHSETQYF.

The chain uses TRBV5-4 and TRBJ2-6; 10 bases are a match to TRBD1. Germline V gene lookup returns CDR1 SGHNT and CDR2 YYREEE (reference sequence). The CDR3 consists of 17 residues. J gave up 2 bases and V 0 bases, and 2 bases lay outside the gene matches. The CDR3 loop reads CASSLVGQGAGANVLTF. CDR3 nucleotides: TGTGCCAGCAGCTTGGTAGGACAGGGGGCTGGGGCCAACGTCCTGACTTTC.

Regarding this clone: Distinct nucleotide sequences in the sample also encode this CDR3. V usage is TRBV6-5 and J usage is TRBJ1-5, with D possibly matching TRBD1 (5 bases). V lost 5 bases, J lost 5 bases, and 10 bases lay in between. The CDR3 runs 13 residues. The germline V gene encodes CDR1 MNHEY and CDR2 SVGAGI. The CDR3 loop is CASSPDRYQPQHF. The CDR3 DNA reads TGTGCCAGCAGTCCCGACAGATATCAGCCCCAGCATTTT.

In this sample, this clone turned up once. V and J are TRBV6-2 or TRBV6-3 and TRBJ1-1; D gene ambiguous. V was cut by 2 bases and J by 2 bases, with 6 bases left in between. There are 13 residues in the CDR3. In germline, CDR1 is MNHEY, CDR2 SVGEGT. CDR3 residues: CASSYDFNTEAFF. The CDR3 nucleotides are TGTGCCAGCAGTTACGACTTTAACACTGAAGCTTTCTTT.

The rearrangement uses TRBV10-1 and TRBJ1-1; 11 bases line up with TRBD1. CDR1 WNHNN and CDR2 SYGVQD come from the germline V gene (reference sequence). Trimming at V came to 4 bases and at J to 11 bases, leaving 3 bases not matched to a gene. This CDR3 region has 12 residues. CDR3 DNA: TGCGCCAGCAGTGCGGGACAGGGGGATGCTTTCTTT. Its protein product is CASSAGQGDAFF.

CDR3 residues: CASSYPGGITEAFF. CDR3 nucleotide sequence: TGTGCCAGCAGTTACCCGGGGGGAATCACTGAAGCTTTCTTT. The J gene is TRBJ1-1, the V gene TRBV6-2 or TRBV6-3, with D possibly being TRBD1 (5 bases). The CDR3 contains 14 residues. Germline CDR1 is MNHEY and CDR2 is SVGEGT. V lost 2 bases to trimming and J lost 4 bases, with 11 bases between them.

J is TRBJ1-4 and V is TRBV27; possibly TRBD1 for D (6 bases). Germline CDR1 and CDR2: MNHEY and SMNVEV (reference sequence). The CDR3 length is 16 residues. The V end was cut by 6 bases, the J end by 3 bases, with 17 bases between. DNA for the CDR3: TGTGCCAGCAGGGGACGAGGGGCAGGGGCTAATGAAAAACTGTTTTTT. Amino acids: CASRGRGAGANEKLFF.

The chain joins TRBV5-6 to TRBJ2-1; TRBD2 might be the D (5 bases). Germline assignment: CDR1 SGHDT and CDR2 YYEEEE. The CDR3 is made up of 14 amino acids. V was pared by 4 bases and J by 4 bases, with 12 bases between. Here the CDR3 reads CASSQRGIYNEQFF. CDR3 DNA: TGTGCCAGCAGCCAAAGAGGGATTTACAATGAGCAGTTCTTC.

This clone has more than one count but fewer than ten. This chain connects TRBV2 to TRBJ2-7; 9 bases align to TRBD2. V trimming: 4 bases; J trimming: 3 bases; junction bases outside the gene matches: 4. Germline V gene sequence: CDR1 SNHLY, CDR2 FYNNEI. CDR3 size: 14 residues. The CDR3 loop reads CASSAGTSFYEQYF. CDR3 nucleotide sequence: TGTGCCAGCAGTGCCGGGACTAGCTTCTACGAGCAGTACTTC. Full variable domain (remainder filled in from reference TRBV2 and TRBJ2-7): EPEVTQTPSHQVTQMGQEVILRCVPISNHLYFYWYRQILGQKVEFLVSFYNNEISEKSEIFDDQFSVERPDGSNFTLKIRSTKLEDSAMYFCASSAGTSFYEQYFGPGTRLTVT.